This TCR beta chain was captured in a study of Ad26.COV2.S vaccination and SARS-CoV-2 variants. Noted treatment: around 19 received Ad26.COV2.S at low or high dose, single or two shots; 5 received placebo; per-sample allocation not given. It was on day 63 after the first vaccine or placebo injection that samples were taken. This table comes from immunoSEQ multiplex PCR, and its TCRdb copy is limited to in-frame clones, with some not included. This sample has about 440,000 clones; 90% occur once, and the top ten carry about 4.5%. This receptor was taken from a person aged 18 to 65 who received the Ad26.COV2.S COVID-19 vaccine or a placebo. Specimen: peripheral blood, collected in a trial of Ad26.COV2.S vaccine versus placebo.

CDR3 protein: CASSKDGLAGTGELFF. The DNA for the CDR3 is TGTGCCAGCAGCAAAGACGGGCTAGCGGGGACCGGGGAGCTGTTTTTT. The rearrangement joins TRBV21-1 to TRBJ2-2; no check of the table's D call, TRBD2, against the DNA was made. TRBV21-1 is a pseudogene. The CDR3 spans 16 residues.